The 15 T cell receptor beta chains below all came from one sample that was sequenced in a study of T cells in Graves' hyperthyroidism and ophthalmopathy. The CDR3 regions of TCR beta were amplified from RNA transcripts. HTBI primers were the set used in a first-round RT-PCR of the TCR CDR3. Via MiXCR, TCRdb re-called the multiplex PCR reads, giving one row per CDR3 protein. Among hundreds of thousands of distinct CDR3 sequences listed, around 15% were seen once. The specimen sequenced was blood. Source of these receptors: a woman between 18 and 29 years old with Graves' hyperthyroidism.

In this sample, this clonotype turned up many times. The V call is TRBV7-9, the J call TRBJ2-5, with D possibly TRBD1 on 5 matching bases. V was clipped by 5 bases and J by 5 bases, with 15 bases between them. Germline CDR1 is SEHNR and CDR2 is FQNEAQ (reference sequence). The CDR3 length is 14 residues. The CDR3 coding sequence is TGTGCCAGCAGCAACGTCAGGGTCGGCGAGACCCAGTACTTC. This sequence encodes CASSNVRVGETQYF.

This clonotype was seen more than once but under ten times. The chain has TRBV11-1 and TRBJ2-1; possibly TRBD2 for D (5 bases). V lost 5 bases to trimming and J lost 0 bases, with 17 bases between them. Germline values: CDR1 SGHAT, CDR2 FQDESV (reference sequence). CDR3 length: 17 amino acids. This CDR3 reads CASSPSPWESSYNEQFF. The CDR3 DNA reads TGTGCCAGCAGCCCCAGCCCATGGGAGAGCTCCTACAATGAGCAGTTCTTC.

In this sample, this clonotype turned up many times. The rearrangement uses TRBV6-2 or TRBV6-3 and TRBJ1-5, with D possibly matching TRBD1 (5 bases). The CDR3 is made up of 14 amino acids. Trimming removed 0 bases at V and 6 bases at J, with 9 bases between. The V gene's germline CDR1 is MNHEY and CDR2 SVGEGT. In DNA form, the CDR3 reads TGTGCCAGCAGTTACTCGACAGCGCTTCAGCCCCAGCATTTT. It codes for CASSYSTALQPQHF.

Points on this clonotype: This may stem from a read error, because a much larger clone lies one nucleotide away. This CDR3 is missing its conserved last phenylalanine or tryptophan, likely due to a read error. V usage is TRBV27 and J usage is TRBJ1-5; tentative D call: TRBD1 (6 bases). The CDR3 has 16 residues. The germline gives CDR1 MNHEY, CDR2 SMNVEV (reference sequence). Trimming shortened V by 5 bases and J by 0 bases, and 14 bases separated the two germline ends. The CDR3 sequence: CASSATGPYSNQPQHL. The DNA of the CDR3 is TGTGCCAGCAGTGCGACAGGACCTTATAGCAATCAGCCCCAGCATCTT.

The sample holds many counts of this clonotype. The chain is built from TRBV5-1 and TRBJ2-1; D remains ambiguous. The germline V gene encodes CDR1 SGHRS and CDR2 YFSETQ. The length of the CDR3 is 13 residues. Trimming removed 0 bases at V and 7 bases at J, with 8 bases between. The CDR3 DNA follows: TGCGCCAGCAGCTTGGGACCTCCGAATGAGCAGTTCTTC. Amino acids: CASSLGPPNEQFF.

In its sample, this clonotype was seen a few times. The V gene is TRBV20-1, the J gene TRBJ2-7; 13 bases are shared with TRBD2. The CDR3 length is 15 residues. Germline CDR1 reads DFQATT; CDR2 reads SNEGSKA (reference sequence). After removal of 3 bases from V and 4 bases from J, the junction contained 6 bases not matched to a gene. The DNA of the CDR3 is TGCAGTGCTAGGGGACTAGCGGGACCTAATTACGAGCAGTACTTC. It is translated as CSARGLAGPNYEQYF.

Ten or more counts support this clonotype. The rearrangement links TRBV7-9 to TRBJ1-4; D might be TRBD1 (5 bases). V was pared by 5 bases and J by 5 bases, with 18 bases between. Germline V gene data show CDR1 as SEHNR and CDR2 as FQNEAQ (reference sequence). The CDR3 spans 16 residues. CDR3 bases: TGTGCCAGCAGCCTTGCGCAGGGTGGGATAAATGAAAAACTGTTTTTT. This translates into CASSLAQGGINEKLFF.

In this sample, this clonotype turned up a few times. The chain couples TRBV7-9 to TRBJ2-2, with TRBD2 matching 8 bases. With V trimmed by 3 bases and J by 6 bases, 9 bases remained unmatched. Germline values: CDR1 SEHNR, CDR2 FQNEAQ (reference sequence). The CDR3 is made up of 16 amino acids. CDR3 sequence reads: CASSLPSGSPAGELFF. CDR3 in DNA: TGTGCCAGCAGCTTGCCCAGCGGGAGTCCGGCCGGGGAGCTGTTTTTT.

This chain links TRBV3-1 with TRBJ1-2; the D is unclear. The germline V gene encodes CDR1 LGHDT and CDR2 YNNKEL (reference sequence). This CDR3 spans 14 amino acids. Trimming took 0 bases from V and 4 from J, leaving 9 bases between them. This CDR3 is CASSQEGQIYGYTF. The CDR3 region has the DNA TGTGCCAGCAGCCAAGAAGGGCAGATCTATGGCTACACCTTC.

This clonotype was counted once. The chain couples TRBV28 to TRBJ2-7, with D possibly TRBD2 on 6 matching bases. The CDR3 loop spans 14 amino acids. CDR1 is MDHEN and CDR2 is SYDVKM in the germline V gene. V was clipped by 3 bases and J by 4 bases, with 13 bases between them. CDR3: CASSFSGAEYEQYF. CDR3 nucleotide sequence: TGTGCCAGCAGTTTTTCGGGAGCTGAATACGAGCAGTACTTC.

The CDR3 nucleotides read TGCGCCAGCAGCCAAGTTGCCAACGTCCTGACTTTC. It codes for CASSQVANVLTF. V gene TRBV4-1 combines with J gene TRBJ2-6; D not resolved. CDR3 length equals 12 residues. The germline CDR1 and CDR2 sequences are MGHRA and YSYEKL. Deletions cut 1 base from V and 7 bases from J, with 2 bases between.

The genes are TRBV20-1 and TRBJ2-7, with unresolved D. Germline CDR1 is DFQATT and CDR2 is SNEGSKA (reference sequence). This CDR3 has 13 residues. Trimming removed 0 bases from V and 3 bases from J, with 9 bases in between. The CDR3 DNA is TGCAGTGCTAGAGATCGGGTTATCTACGAGCAGTACTTC. It encodes CSARDRVIYEQYF.

There are a few counts of this clonotype. One base away lies a much larger clone, so this may be a sequencing read error. The rearrangement links TRBV4-2 to TRBJ1-1; the D is unclear. Germline-derived CDR1 and CDR2 are LGHNA and YNFKEQ. V was trimmed by 0 bases and J by 1 base, leaving 6 bases between them. This CDR3 is 14 amino acids long. This chain's CDR3 is CASSQDKGNTEAFF. The DNA of the CDR3 is TGTGCCAGCAGCCAAGATAAGGGGAACACTGAAGCTTTCTTT.

This clonotype was observed a few times. A much larger clone differs by one base, so this may be a read error. The CDR3 DNA sequence: TGCGCCAGCAGTGAGCCTGGCGGGATAGGCACAGATACGCAGTATTTT. Protein: CASSEPGGIGTDTQYF. The genes are TRBV10-2 and TRBJ2-3; weak D call: TRBD2 (6 bases). The CDR3 is 16 amino acids. Trimming pared 2 bases from V and 1 base from J, leaving 13 bases between. CDR1 WSHSY and CDR2 SAAADI come from the germline V gene.

In this sample, this clonotype turned up many times. The chain links TRBV20-1 to TRBJ2-5; 8 bases fit TRBD2. The ends lost 4 bases at V and 5 bases at J; junction bases unmatched: 6. Germline-derived CDR1 and CDR2 are DFQATT and SNEGSKA (reference sequence). There are 13 residues in the CDR3. The CDR3 spells CSAKVAGRETQYF. The CDR3 bases are TGCAGTGCTAAGGTAGCGGGAAGGGAGACCCAGTACTTC.